This T cell receptor beta chain was obtained from a study of blood T cell repertoires in COVID-19. Study context: The United States, Italy and Spain were the sources of the acute and convalescent COVID-19 samples. T cells, B-cell-depleted T cells, or PBMCs supplied cDNA or gDNA.

Clones were read by immunoSEQ multiplex PCR, and TCRdb kept only the in-frame ones, dropping some. In the table there are about 120,000 clones, 80% to 90% of which are singletons. The source material was peripheral blood. This TCR was sampled from a human donor with acute or convalescent COVID-19. The donor label of this sample is uncertain.

CDR3 in amino acids: CASSQSGGRGYNEQFF. The CDR3 DNA is TGTGCCAGCAGCCAATCAGGGGGCCGTGGATACAATGAGCAGTTCTTC. V gene TRBV3-1 (or the pseudogene TRBV3-2) combines with J gene TRBJ2-1, with 8 bases identical to TRBD1. The V gene's germline CDR1 is LGHDT and CDR2 YNNKEL (reference sequence). The CDR3 sequence is 16 residues long. V dropped 2 bases and J dropped 4; count of bases not matched to a gene: 7.